This paragraph covers one T cell receptor beta chain sequence. Its antigen is unknown. This specimen comes from a study of CD8 T cells in Susac syndrome. Findings of the study overall: It was acknowledged by the study that relatively few individuals were included in its TCR sequencing and HLA analysis.

CDR3 size: 11 residues. The V gene lost 7 bases and the J gene lost 9 bases, with 13 bases spanning the gap. Per germline, CDR1 SQVTM and CDR2 ANQGSEA. A quantity of about 0.5 to 1 ug RNA underwent reverse transcription using random hexamers. TCRdb re-analysed the immunoSEQ multiplex PCR reads in MiXCR, keeping a single row per CDR3 protein. This sample carries about 210,000 distinct CDR3 sequences, around 96% of them seen once, and the ten largest clones take 0.075% to 0.095%. The chain couples TRBV29-1 to TRBJ2-1; perhaps TRBD1 as D (5 bases). The TCR sequence derives from a human donor with multiple sclerosis. Sequenced: CD4+ T cells from PBMCs. CDR3 residues: CSADVRGEQFF. In DNA, the CDR3 is TGCAGCGCCGACGTAAGGGGTGAGCAGTTCTTC.